The source of this TCR beta chain is a study of blood T cell repertoires in COVID-19. The length of the CDR3 is 13 residues. From germline, CDR1 is SGHNT and CDR2 YYREEE (reference sequence). V was trimmed by 4 bases and J by 0 bases, leaving 7 bases between them. In the authors' workflow: Reference gene primers were amplified, and this amplification served to estimate nucleated cell counts. Libraries were prepared by immunoSEQ multiplex PCR; TCRdb keeps only in-frame clonotypes and omits some of them. V, J and clone size were drawn from that table, and D and trimming were deduced from the DNA. The profile shows under 55,000 clones, about 85% of them singletons.

The TCR comes from a human donor in a cohort sampled during active COVID-19. The rearrangement joins TRBV5-4 to TRBJ1-1; D not certain. What was sequenced was peripheral blood. In nucleotides, the CDR3 is TGTGCCAGCAGCAAAGCCCTGAACACTGAAGCTTTCTTT. Amino acids: CASSKALNTEAFF.